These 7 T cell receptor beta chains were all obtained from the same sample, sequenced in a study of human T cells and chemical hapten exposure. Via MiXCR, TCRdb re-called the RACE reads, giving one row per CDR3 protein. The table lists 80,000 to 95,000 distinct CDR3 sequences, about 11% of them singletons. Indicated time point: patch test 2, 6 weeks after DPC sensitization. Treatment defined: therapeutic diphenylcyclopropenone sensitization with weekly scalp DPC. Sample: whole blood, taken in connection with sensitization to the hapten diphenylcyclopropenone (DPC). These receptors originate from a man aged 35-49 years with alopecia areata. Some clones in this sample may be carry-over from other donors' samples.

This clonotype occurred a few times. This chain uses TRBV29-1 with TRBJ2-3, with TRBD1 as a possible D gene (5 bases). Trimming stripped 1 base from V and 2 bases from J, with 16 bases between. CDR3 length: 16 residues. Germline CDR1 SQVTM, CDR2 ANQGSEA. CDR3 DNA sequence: TGCAGCGTTGAAGCCCCCGCAGGGTGGGACACAGATACGCAGTATTTT. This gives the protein CSVEAPAGWDTDTQYF.

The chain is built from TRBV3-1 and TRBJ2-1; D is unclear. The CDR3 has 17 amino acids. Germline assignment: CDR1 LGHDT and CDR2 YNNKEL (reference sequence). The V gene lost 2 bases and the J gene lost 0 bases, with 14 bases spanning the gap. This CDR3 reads CASSQSLLESSYNEQFF. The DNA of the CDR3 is TGTGCCAGCAGCCAATCGCTCCTGGAGAGCTCCTACAATGAGCAGTTCTTC.

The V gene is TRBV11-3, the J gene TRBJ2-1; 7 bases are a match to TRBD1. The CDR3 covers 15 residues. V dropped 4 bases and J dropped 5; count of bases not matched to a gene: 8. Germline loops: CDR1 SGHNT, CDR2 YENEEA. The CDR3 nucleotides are TGTGCCAGCAGCTACCCCGGGACAGATAACAATGAGCAGTTCTTC. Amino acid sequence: CASSYPGTDNNEQFF.

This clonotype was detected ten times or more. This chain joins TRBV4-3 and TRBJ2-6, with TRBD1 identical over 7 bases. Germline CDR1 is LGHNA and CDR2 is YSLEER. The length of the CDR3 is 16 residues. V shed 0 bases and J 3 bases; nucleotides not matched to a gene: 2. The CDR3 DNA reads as TGCGCCAGCAGCCAAGATTCAGGGGGTGGGGCCAACGTCCTGACTTTC. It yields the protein CASSQDSGGGANVLTF.

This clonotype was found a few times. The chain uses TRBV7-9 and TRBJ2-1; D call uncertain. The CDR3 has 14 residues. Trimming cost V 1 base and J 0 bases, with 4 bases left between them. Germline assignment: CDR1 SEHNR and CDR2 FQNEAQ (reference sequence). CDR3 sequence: CASSLDPSYNEQFF. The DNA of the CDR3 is TGTGCCAGCAGCTTAGACCCCTCCTACAATGAGCAGTTCTTC.

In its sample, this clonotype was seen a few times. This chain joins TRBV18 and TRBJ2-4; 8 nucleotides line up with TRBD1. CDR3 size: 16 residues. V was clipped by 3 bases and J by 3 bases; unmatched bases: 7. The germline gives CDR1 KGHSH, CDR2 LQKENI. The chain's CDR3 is CASSPPSQGDKNIQYF. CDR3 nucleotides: TGTGCCAGCTCACCTCCATCACAGGGGGACAAAAACATTCAGTACTTC.

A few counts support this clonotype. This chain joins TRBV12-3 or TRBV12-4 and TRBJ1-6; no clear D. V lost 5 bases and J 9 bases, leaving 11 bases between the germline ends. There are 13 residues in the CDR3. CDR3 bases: TGTGCCAGCAGTCTTGCCGCCGCTTCACCCCTCCACTTT. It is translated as CASSLAAASPLHF.